This T cell receptor beta chain originates from a study of blood T cell repertoires in COVID-19. Overall study context: From the United States, Italy and Spain came samples of acute and convalescent COVID-19. From T cells, B-cell-depleted T cells, or PBMCs came the material, which was cDNA or gDNA.

This CDR3 is 17 amino acids long. Germline CDR1 reads MNHEY; CDR2 reads SVGEGT. V was shortened by 0 bases and J by 2 bases, with 14 bases between the two germline ends. In the study's own analysis: Estimation of nucleated cell counts was performed using reference gene primer amplification. The data were produced by immunoSEQ multiplex PCR, yet TCRdb's version contains in-frame clones alone and is incomplete. The V and J calls and clone size are taken from that table; D and trimming were inferred from the DNA. The sample shows fewer than 200,000 clones, approximately 84% of them seen only once. The sequence was obtained from a man aged 40-55 years who had recovered from COVID-19. Input material: peripheral blood. The gene calls are TRBV6-2 or TRBV6-3 and TRBJ2-1; a weak D match, TRBD2 (5 bases). In DNA, the CDR3 is TGTGCCAGCAGTTACTCGGACCTTAGCGAGGCCTACAATGAGCAGTTCTTC. Translating gives CASSYSDLSEAYNEQFF.